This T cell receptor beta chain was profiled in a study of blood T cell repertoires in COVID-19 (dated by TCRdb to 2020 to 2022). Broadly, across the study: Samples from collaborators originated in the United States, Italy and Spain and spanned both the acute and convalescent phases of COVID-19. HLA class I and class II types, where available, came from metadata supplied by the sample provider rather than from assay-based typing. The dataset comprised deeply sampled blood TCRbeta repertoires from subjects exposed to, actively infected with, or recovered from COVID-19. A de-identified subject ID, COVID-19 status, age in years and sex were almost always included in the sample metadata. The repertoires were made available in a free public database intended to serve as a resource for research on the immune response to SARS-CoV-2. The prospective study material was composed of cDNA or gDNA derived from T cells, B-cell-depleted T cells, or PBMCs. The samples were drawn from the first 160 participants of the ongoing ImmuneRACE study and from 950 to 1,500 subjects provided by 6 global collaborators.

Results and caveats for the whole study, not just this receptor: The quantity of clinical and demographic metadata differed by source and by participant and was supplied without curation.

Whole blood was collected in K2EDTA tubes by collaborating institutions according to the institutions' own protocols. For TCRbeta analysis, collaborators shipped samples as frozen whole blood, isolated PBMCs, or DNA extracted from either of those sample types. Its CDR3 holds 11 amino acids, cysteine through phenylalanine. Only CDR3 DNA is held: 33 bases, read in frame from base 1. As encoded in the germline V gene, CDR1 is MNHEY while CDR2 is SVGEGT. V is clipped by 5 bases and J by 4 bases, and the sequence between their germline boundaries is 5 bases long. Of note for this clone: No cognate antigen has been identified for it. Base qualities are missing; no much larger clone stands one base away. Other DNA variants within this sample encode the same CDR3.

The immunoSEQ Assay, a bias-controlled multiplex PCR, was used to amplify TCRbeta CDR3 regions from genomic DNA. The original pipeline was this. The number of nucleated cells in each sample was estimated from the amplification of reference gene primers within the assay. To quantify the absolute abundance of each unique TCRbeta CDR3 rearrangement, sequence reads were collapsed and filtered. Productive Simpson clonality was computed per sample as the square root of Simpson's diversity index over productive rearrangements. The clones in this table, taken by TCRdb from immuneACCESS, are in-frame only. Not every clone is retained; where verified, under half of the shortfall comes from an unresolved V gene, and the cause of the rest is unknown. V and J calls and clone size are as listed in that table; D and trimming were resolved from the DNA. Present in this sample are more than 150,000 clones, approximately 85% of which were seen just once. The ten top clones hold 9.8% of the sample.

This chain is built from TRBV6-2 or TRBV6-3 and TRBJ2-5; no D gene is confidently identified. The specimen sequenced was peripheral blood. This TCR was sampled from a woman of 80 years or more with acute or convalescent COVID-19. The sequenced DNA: TGTGCCAGCAGTCCGCGAGAGACCCAGTACTTC. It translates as CASSPRETQYF.